The entry below describes one T cell receptor (beta chain). CDR3 length equals 12 residues. V dropped 0 bases and J dropped 10 bases, with 9 bases sitting between them. Germline-derived CDR1 and CDR2 are MGHRA and YSYEKL. These data are taken from a study of identical twins. TCRdb reprocessed the 5' RACE reads with MiXCR, giving one entry per CDR3 protein. The repertoire has approximately 890,000 distinct CDR3 sequences, more than 9% of them found once; the top ten carry around 1.5%. This same sample was also part of a study on yellow fever vaccine responses in identical twins.

Sequences were obtained from PBMCs. This receptor was taken from a young woman in good health. The chain recombines TRBV4-1 with TRBJ1-2; no clear D gene. The CDR3 protein is CASSQDRVHYTF. The CDR3 region has the DNA TGCGCCAGCAGCCAAGATCGAGTCCACTACACCTTC.